These 15 T cell receptor beta chains share one sample of origin, sequenced in a study of Tregs in tolerant kidney transplant recipients. Profiling relied on immunoSEQ multiplex PCR, and the TCRdb table lists in-frame clones only, not all of them. The table includes about 120,000 clones, around 94% detected once. Sequencing was done on a sample of CD4+ T cells from blood. The receptors come from a human donor in good health.

The V call is TRBV11-2, the J call TRBJ2-5; D gene unclear. V lost 1 base, J lost 5 bases, and 11 bases lay in between. Germline loops: CDR1 SGHAT, CDR2 FQNNGV. This CDR3 contains 14 residues. In DNA form, the CDR3 reads TGTGCCAGCAGCTTAGGTCGGAGATCTGAGACCCAGTACTTC. Residues: CASSLGRRSETQYF.

The CDR3 loop is CASSQDQGSYGYTF. The CDR3 region has the DNA TGCGCCAGCAGCCAAGATCAGGGCAGCTATGGCTACACCTTC. This chain uses TRBV4-1 with TRBJ1-2; possible D gene TRBD1, 5 bases. The V and J ends lost 0 bases and 4 bases respectively, with 9 bases between them. CDR3 length: 14 residues. Germline CDR1 and CDR2: MGHRA and YSYEKL.

V gene TRBV5-6 combines with J gene TRBJ1-2, with D possibly being TRBD1 (5 bases). V was trimmed by 0 bases and J by 3 bases, leaving 9 bases between them. The CDR3 consists of 14 residues. Germline V gives CDR1 SGHDT, CDR2 YYEEEE. The CDR3 nucleotides are TGTGCCAGCAGCTTGGGCTGGGACCACTATGGCTACACCTTC. Amino acid sequence: CASSLGWDHYGYTF.

The sample holds one count of this clone. V is TRBV7-9 and J is TRBJ2-7; no clear D gene. The CDR3 extends over 14 amino acids. Deletions cut 0 bases from V and 1 base from J, with 7 bases between. CDR1 is SEHNR and CDR2 is FQNEAQ in the germline V gene (reference sequence). CDR3 bases: TGTGCCAGCAGCTTAGCGGCCGGTTCCTACGAGCAGTACTTC. This encodes CASSLAAGSYEQYF.

The chain carries TRBV25-1 and TRBJ1-3, with D perhaps TRBD1 (5 bases). The CDR3 has 12 residues. Trimming removed 6 bases from V and 2 bases from J, with 5 bases in between. Looked up from germline, CDR1 is MGHDK and CDR2 is SYGVNS. CDR3: CASRGAGNTIYF. The CDR3 nucleotides are TGTGCCAGCAGGGGGGCTGGAAACACCATATATTTT.

This chain joins TRBV2 and TRBJ2-5; D is unclear. Germline V gene lookup returns CDR1 SNHLY and CDR2 FYNNEI. Trimming removed 8 bases from V and 1 base from J, with 8 bases in between. The CDR3 sequence is 12 residues long. CDR3 coding DNA: TGTGCCAGCTGCTTGTCCCAAGAGACCCAGTACTTC. It is translated as CASCLSQETQYF.

The rearrangement links TRBV4-1 to TRBJ1-4; a weak D match, TRBD1 (5 bases). The CDR3 runs 16 residues. Germline V CDR1 and CDR2: MGHRA, YSYEKL. V dropped 5 bases and J dropped 2 bases, with 15 bases sitting between them. The CDR3 spells CASSKVRGATNEKLFF. The CDR3 region has the DNA TGCGCCAGCAGCAAGGTCCGTGGGGCGACTAATGAAAAACTGTTTTTT.

The CDR3 sequence is CAISGGLAELSYEQYF. The CDR3 nucleotides are TGTGCCATCAGTGGGGGACTAGCGGAACTCTCCTACGAGCAGTACTTC. The chain combines TRBV10-3 with TRBJ2-7; 11 bases are shared with TRBD2. There are 16 residues in the CDR3. Germline-derived CDR1 and CDR2 are ENHRY and SYGVKD. With V trimmed by 4 bases and J by 0 bases, 5 bases remained unmatched.

CDR3 amino acids: CASSTDGPETQYF. CDR3 nucleotide sequence: TGTGCCAGCAGTACGGACGGACCAGAGACCCAGTACTTC. The chain couples TRBV27 to TRBJ2-5; D not certain. The length of the CDR3 is 13 residues. Trimming pared 5 bases from V and 4 bases from J, leaving 11 bases between. CDR1 and CDR2 from the germline V gene are MNHEY and SMNVEV (reference sequence).

The V call is TRBV11-3, the J call TRBJ2-1, with D perhaps TRBD2 (5 bases). This CDR3 has 16 amino acids. V was shortened by 0 bases and J by 5 bases, with 14 bases between the two germline ends. Per the germline V gene, CDR1 is SGHNT and CDR2 is YENEEA. The CDR3 reads CASSLEGAIQNNEQFF. In DNA form, the CDR3 reads TGTGCCAGCAGCTTAGAGGGAGCGATACAGAACAATGAGCAGTTCTTC.

This clone was seen a handful of times. V gene TRBV28 combines with J gene TRBJ1-6; 7 bases are a match to TRBD1. This CDR3 comprises 14 residues. Germline V gives CDR1 MDHEN, CDR2 SYDVKM. With 6 bases clipped from V and 10 bases from J, the junction kept 9 bases outside the gene matches. The CDR3 protein is CASRPTGEGSPLHF. CDR3 DNA sequence: TGTGCCAGCAGGCCCACAGGGGAAGGATCACCCCTCCACTTT. Full variable domain (outside the CDR3, taken from reference TRBV28 and TRBJ1-6): DVKVTQSSRYLVKRTGEKVFLECVQDMDHENMFWYRQDPGLGLRLIYFSYDVKMKEKGDIPEGYSVSREKKERFSLILESASTNQTSMYLCASRPTGEGSPLHFGNGTRLTVT.

The V and J genes are TRBV6-6 and TRBJ2-7; no firm D call. The CDR3 sequence is 15 residues long. V gave up 0 bases and J gave up 5 bases, with 14 bases separating them. CDR1 is MNHNY, CDR2 SVGAGI, per germline (reference sequence). The CDR3 reads CASSYSVGFGNEQYF. CDR3 sequence (DNA): TGTGCCAGCAGTTACTCCGTGGGGTTTGGCAACGAGCAGTACTTC.

This rearrangement joins TRBV5-1 to TRBJ2-6; TRBD1 or TRBD2 may be the D gene (5 bases each). Germline values: CDR1 SGHRS, CDR2 YFSETQ. Between the trimmed V and J ends, which lost 3 bases and 3 bases, there was a span of 13 bases. The CDR3 sequence is 16 residues long. CDR3 region: CASSWGQGDGANVLTF. CDR3 in DNA: TGCGCCAGCAGCTGGGGTCAGGGAGATGGGGCCAACGTCCTGACTTTC.

In DNA form, the CDR3 reads TGCGCCAGCAGTGAGGGGACGAACTACAATGAGCAGTTCTTC. This encodes CASSEGTNYNEQFF. The chain carries TRBV10-2 and TRBJ2-1; D tentatively reads TRBD1 or TRBD2 (5 bases each). The CDR3 is made up of 14 amino acids. V was clipped by 2 bases and J by 3 bases, with 8 bases between them. CDR1 is WSHSY and CDR2 is SAAADI in the germline V gene.

The chain uses TRBV27 and TRBJ2-5, with D unresolved. The germline V and J ends were trimmed by 5 bases and 0 bases, with 4 bases remaining between them. Germline V CDR1 and CDR2: MNHEY, SMNVEV (reference sequence). The CDR3 is 12 residues long. CDR3 DNA: TGTGCCAGCAGTGACTACCAAGAGACCCAGTACTTC. Translating gives CASSDYQETQYF.